The 19 T cell receptor beta chains below all came from one sample that was sequenced in a study of blood T cell repertoires in COVID-19. TCRdb's copy holds only in-frame clones and misses some; the assay was immunoSEQ multiplex PCR. The sample has under 400,000 clones, around 87% seen once; the top ten hold roughly a tenth. Source material: peripheral blood. All receptors come from a woman aged 25 to 45 with COVID-19, enrolled during active disease.

The chain carries TRBV6-6 and TRBJ2-7; TRBD1 aligns across 11 bases. CDR3 size: 13 residues. Losses at the gene ends were 6 bases for V and 6 bases for J; bases not matched to a gene: 4. Germline CDR1 and CDR2: MNHNY and SVGAGI (reference sequence). CDR3 in DNA: TGTGCCAGCAGCTCGGACAGGGGGCTCGAGCAGTACTTC. It translates to CASSSDRGLEQYF.

V usage is TRBV11-2 and J usage is TRBJ2-5; 13 bases are shared with TRBD2. This CDR3 region has 16 residues. Unmatched junction bases numbered 2, after V lost 4 bases and J lost 0 bases. Germline-derived CDR1 and CDR2 are SGHAT and FQNNGV. The CDR3 DNA is TGTGCCAGCAGCTGGGGGACTAGCGGGAACCAAGAGACCCAGTACTTC. Translating gives CASSWGTSGNQETQYF.

This clone appeared a single time. The chain carries TRBV28 and TRBJ1-5; D possibly corresponds to TRBD1 (5 bases). Trimming left V 2 bases short and J 7 bases short, with 9 bases between. Germline CDR1 is MDHEN and CDR2 is SYDVKM. The CDR3 extends over 13 amino acids. The CDR3, as DNA: TGTGCCAGCAGTTTAGACAGAGCACAGCCCCAGCATTTT. The encoded protein is CASSLDRAQPQHF.

V is TRBV7-6 and J is TRBJ2-3; 14 bases are a match to TRBD2. There are 18 residues in the CDR3. Germline trimming cut 5 bases from V and 3 bases from J; bases unmatched to any gene: 10. CDR1 is SGHVS, CDR2 FNYEAQ, per germline. The CDR3 nucleotides read TGTGCCAGCAGCCCAAGCATCGGGACTAGCGGGAGAACAGATACGCAGTATTTT. Encoded protein: CASSPSIGTSGRTDTQYF.

The chain recombines TRBV10-1 with TRBJ2-5; D is possibly TRBD2 (5 bases). V lost 2 bases and J lost 5, with 15 bases in between. Germline values: CDR1 WNHNN, CDR2 SYGVQD (reference sequence). The CDR3 is 15 residues long. CDR3 nucleotides: TGCGCCAGCAGTGAGCGGTCCGGTTGGGAGGAGACCCAGTACTTC. Protein product: CASSERSGWEETQYF.

This clone has just one count. The V gene is TRBV5-4, the J gene TRBJ2-7; D gene uncertain. V was pared by 0 bases and J by 4 bases, with 8 bases between. The CDR3 is 13 amino acids. Germline loops: CDR1 SGHNT, CDR2 YYREEE (reference sequence). The CDR3 bases are TGTGCCAGCAGCTTGGATTGGAGTTACGAGCAGTACTTC. Translation gives CASSLDWSYEQYF.

This chain uses TRBV15 with TRBJ2-2; D possibly corresponds to TRBD1 (5 bases). Germline values: CDR1 LNHNV, CDR2 YYDKDF (reference sequence). The CDR3 length is 13 residues. V was shortened by 8 bases and J by 1 base, with 8 bases between the two germline ends. The CDR3 sequence is CATGAWNTGELFF. The DNA for the CDR3 is TGTGCCACCGGGGCATGGAACACCGGGGAGCTGTTTTTT.

This sequence joins TRBV13 and TRBJ2-7; 12 bases fit TRBD2. The CDR3 is 15 residues long. V was clipped by 4 bases and J by 3 bases; unmatched bases: 4. Germline lookup yields CDR1 PRHDT and CDR2 FYEKMQ (reference sequence). CDR3 sequence (DNA): TGTGCCAGCAGCTCCGGGACTAGCGGGTTCTACGAGCAGTACTTC. Protein sequence: CASSSGTSGFYEQYF.

This clone has just a few counts. The chain carries TRBV25-1 and TRBJ2-5; D might be TRBD2 (6 bases). Deletions cut 7 bases from V and 0 bases from J, with 15 bases between. CDR1 is MGHDK and CDR2 is SYGVNS in the germline V gene. This CDR3 has 15 residues. The DNA for the CDR3 is TGTGCCAGCACTGTGCGGTCGGGGGACCAAGAGACCCAGTACTTC. Amino acids: CASTVRSGDQETQYF.

The CDR3 here is CASSPQGASSTDTQYF. In DNA form, the CDR3 reads TGTGCCAGCTCACCACAGGGGGCGTCTAGCACAGATACGCAGTATTTT. The chain carries TRBV18 and TRBJ2-3; 7 bases match TRBD1. V was clipped by 1 base and J by 0 bases; unmatched bases: 4. The germline V gene encodes CDR1 KGHSH and CDR2 LQKENI. CDR3 length equals 16 residues.

The rearrangement links TRBV19 to TRBJ2-6; possible D gene TRBD2, 6 bases. Trimming stripped 5 bases from V and 2 bases from J, with 19 bases between. The CDR3 is 18 residues long. The germline V gene has CDR1 LNHDA and CDR2 SQIVND (reference sequence). CDR3 protein: CASSFPRDWTTGANVLTF. The CDR3 DNA follows: TGTGCCAGTAGTTTCCCTCGGGACTGGACCACTGGGGCCAACGTCCTGACTTTC. The entire variable domain, with the rest obtained from reference TRBV19 and TRBJ2-6, is as follows: DGGITQSPKYLFRKEGQNVTLSCEQNLNHDAMYWYRQDPGQGLRLIYYSQIVNDFQKGDIAEGYSVSREKKESFPLTVTSAQKNPTAFYLCASSFPRDWTTGANVLTFGAGSRLTVL.

This chain connects TRBV5-4 to TRBJ2-5; 13 nucleotides align to TRBD2. With 4 bases clipped from V and 5 bases from J, the junction kept 8 bases outside the gene matches. Looked up from germline, CDR1 is SGHNT and CDR2 is YYREEE (reference sequence). The CDR3 sequence is 16 residues long. Written as DNA, the CDR3 is TGTGCCAGCAGCCCCAAGCGACTAGCGGGAGGCGAGACCCAGTACTTC. Its protein product is CASSPKRLAGGETQYF.

This sequence joins TRBV5-8 and TRBJ1-2; no clear D gene. The CDR3 extends over 13 amino acids. The germline V gene encodes CDR1 SGHTS and CDR2 YDEGEE. The germline V and J ends were trimmed by 4 bases and 5 bases, with 12 bases remaining between them. CDR3 sequence (DNA): TGTGCCAGCAGCAGGTTAGGAGAATATGGCTACACCTTC. Translation gives CASSRLGEYGYTF.

Ten or more counts support this clone. The chain employs TRBV6-5 and TRBJ1-2; 7 nucleotides agree with TRBD1. The V gene end was trimmed by 5 bases and the J gene end by 8 bases; junction bases not matched to a gene: 8. The CDR3 has 13 amino acids. The germline gives CDR1 MNHEY, CDR2 SVGAGI. The CDR3 sequence: CASSPQGEPGYTF. CDR3 in DNA: TGTGCCAGCAGTCCGCAGGGGGAGCCAGGCTACACCTTC.

The chain recombines TRBV5-4 with TRBJ2-1; 8 nucleotides match TRBD2. Per germline, CDR1 SGHNT and CDR2 YYREEE (reference sequence). CDR3 size: 18 residues. With V trimmed by 3 bases and J by 7 bases, 18 bases remained unmatched. The CDR3 coding sequence is TGTGCCAGCAGCTCCCCCGAGATTAGCGGGACCACTAGGAATGAGCAGTTCTTC. This encodes CASSSPEISGTTRNEQFF.

V usage is TRBV3-1 (or the pseudogene TRBV3-2) and J usage is TRBJ2-7; TRBD2 matches at 9 bases. Germline V gives CDR1 LGHDT, CDR2 YNNKEL (reference sequence). This CDR3 spans 14 amino acids. V gave up 4 bases and J gave up 2 bases; unmatched junction bases: 3. The CDR3 sequence: CASSPGLAAYEQYF. In DNA, the CDR3 is TGTGCCAGCAGCCCGGGACTAGCTGCCTACGAGCAGTACTTC.

V is TRBV19 and J is TRBJ2-7; D gene ambiguous. The CDR3 totals 14 residues. V gave up 3 bases and J gave up 0 bases, with 9 bases separating them. Germline lookup yields CDR1 LNHDA and CDR2 SQIVND (reference sequence). The CDR3 nucleotides are TGTGCCAGTAGTATCGGAGAGAGCTCCTACGAGCAGTACTTC. It translates to CASSIGESSYEQYF.

The genes are TRBV21-1 and TRBJ2-3; the tabulated D call, TRBD2, remains unverified against the DNA. TRBV21-1 is an annotated pseudogene. This CDR3 is built from 16 residues. CDR3 nucleotides: TGTGCCAGCAGCGGTCAATGGGACTCTTGCACAGATACGCAGTATTTT. Its protein is CASSGQWDSCTDTQYF.

The rearrangement uses TRBV28 and TRBJ2-2; 9 nucleotides align to TRBD2. Germline CDR1 reads MDHEN; CDR2 reads SYDVKM. V dropped 4 bases and J dropped 0; count of bases not matched to a gene: 12. This CDR3 is built from 19 residues. CDR3 loop: CASSSQSGRFPSNTGELFF. CDR3 bases: TGTGCCAGCAGTTCCCAAAGCGGGAGGTTCCCCTCGAACACCGGGGAGCTGTTTTTT.